What follows are 7 T cell receptor beta chains derived from one specimen sequenced in a study of beta chain features in type 1 diabetes. Expressed TCRB transcripts got sequenced, as all isolated RNA was reverse transcribed. Profiled with immunoSEQ multiplex PCR; TCRdb holds only in-frame clones, not every one. The sample records approximately 160,000 clones, about 9.1% being singletons. Sequences were obtained from central memory CD4+ T cells from blood. These TCRs come from a woman aged 18-30 years in good health.

This clone was seen a few times. The chain couples TRBV5-8 to TRBJ2-3, with 9 bases identical to TRBD2. V shed 4 bases and J 6 bases; nucleotides not matched to a gene: 6. The V gene's germline CDR1 is SGHTS and CDR2 YDEGEE. The CDR3 consists of 14 residues. The CDR3 is CASSPSSGGDTQYF. In nucleotides, the CDR3 is TGTGCCAGCAGCCCCTCCAGCGGGGGGGATACGCAGTATTTT.

There are a few counts of this clone. The CDR3 region is CASSSGQRVFF. The CDR3, as DNA: TGTGCCAGCAGCTCGGGCCAGCGGGTTTTCTTT. The genes are TRBV7-8 and TRBJ1-1, with D uncertain. This CDR3 contains 11 residues. V dropped 4 bases and J dropped 13 bases, with 13 bases sitting between them. Looked up from germline, CDR1 is SGHVS and CDR2 is FQNEAQ.

A word on this clone: A read error may account for a junction end that differs from germline. This chain links TRBV4-1 with TRBJ1-2, with unresolved D. The CDR3 length is 11 residues. Looked up from germline, CDR1 is MGHRA and CDR2 is YSYEKL. CDR3 DNA sequence: TGCGCCAGCAGCCAGTTAGGCGGCTTCACCTTC. This gives the protein CASSQLGGFTF.

This clone was seen more than once but under ten times. This sequence joins TRBV5-4 and TRBJ1-1; perhaps TRBD1 as D (6 bases). V was clipped by 4 bases and J by 5 bases, with 12 bases between them. The CDR3 totals 13 residues. The germline CDR1 and CDR2 sequences are SGHNT and YYREEE (reference sequence). CDR3 sequence reads: CASSQVRGTEAFF. The CDR3 region has the DNA TGTGCCAGCAGCCAAGTGAGGGGGACTGAAGCTTTCTTT. The full variable domain, with the rest looked up from reference TRBV5-4 and TRBJ1-1, is ETGVTQSPTHLIKTRGQQVTLRCSSQSGHNTVSWYQQALGQGPQFIFQYYREEENGRGNFPPRFSGLQFPNYSSELNVNALELDDSALYLCASSQVRGTEAFFGQGTRLTVV.

This clone was seen a few times. V is TRBV9 and J is TRBJ1-2; D not resolved. The V gene's germline CDR1 is SGDLS and CDR2 YYNGEE. Trimming took 4 bases from V and 7 from J, leaving 20 bases between them. The CDR3 length is 15 residues. The DNA for the CDR3 is TGTGCCAGCAGCCGGGCTGCGGGCCGAGAGGGTGGCTACACCTTC. Amino acid sequence: CASSRAAGREGGYTF.

The chain has TRBV5-1 and TRBJ2-1, with 9 nucleotides matching TRBD1. The CDR3 runs to 14 residues. The germline gives CDR1 SGHRS, CDR2 YFSETQ. The junction had 7 bases not matched to a gene; V was cut back by 4 bases and J by 8 bases. The CDR3 DNA sequence: TGCGCCAGCAGCCTTGGACAGGGGCGGGATGAGCAGTTCTTC. Its translation is CASSLGQGRDEQFF.

The chain links TRBV5-1 to TRBJ2-3; no reliable D call. The CDR3 contains 13 residues. Trimming pared 4 bases from V and 0 bases from J, leaving 6 bases between. The germline gives CDR1 SGHRS, CDR2 YFSETQ. The CDR3, as DNA: TGCGCCAGCAGCGAGGCTAGCACAGATACGCAGTATTTT. Translation: CASSEASTDTQYF.